This T cell receptor beta chain was sequenced during a study of PD-L1 blockade in urothelial cancer. The wider study: Patients, treated from 2014 onward, received atezolizumab 1,200 mg intravenously every 3 weeks. Of some 29 patients, around 25 were males with bladder-origin urothelial cancer. Analyzed time points were 3 weeks (second dose) and 6 weeks after therapy began. Researchers found blood samples held a median of approximately 150,000 T cells.

The time point denotes: pretreatment peripheral blood. TCRdb keeps only in-frame clones here, not all; method: immunoSEQ multiplex PCR. The table shows 70,000 to 80,000 clones, with around four fifths occurring only once. Sequencing used PBMCs, obtained around atezolizumab (anti-PD-L1) treatment. The source is a man aged 40-55 years with urothelial cancer.

The CDR3 here is CASTQRWDTPTQYF. CDR3 sequence (DNA): TGTGCCAGTACCCAAAGGTGGGACACCCCAACGCAGTATTTT. The chain uses TRBV19 and TRBJ2-3; possible D gene TRBD1, 6 bases. The V gene's germline CDR1 is LNHDA and CDR2 SQIVND (reference sequence). CDR3 length: 14 residues. Deletions cut 7 bases from V and 9 bases from J, with 20 bases between.